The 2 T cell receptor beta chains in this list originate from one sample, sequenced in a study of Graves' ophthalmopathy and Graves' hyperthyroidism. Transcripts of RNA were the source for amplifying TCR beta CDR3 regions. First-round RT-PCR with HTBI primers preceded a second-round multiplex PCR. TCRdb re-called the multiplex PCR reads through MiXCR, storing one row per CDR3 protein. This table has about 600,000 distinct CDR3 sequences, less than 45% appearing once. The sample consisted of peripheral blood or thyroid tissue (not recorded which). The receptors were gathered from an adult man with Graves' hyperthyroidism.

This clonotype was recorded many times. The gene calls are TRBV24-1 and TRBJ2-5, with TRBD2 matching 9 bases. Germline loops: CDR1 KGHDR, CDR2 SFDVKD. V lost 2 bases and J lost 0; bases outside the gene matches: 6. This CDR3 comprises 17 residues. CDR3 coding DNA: TGTGCCACCAGTGATTCGAAACTAGCGGGTTACCAAGAGACCCAGTACTTC. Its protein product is CATSDSKLAGYQETQYF.

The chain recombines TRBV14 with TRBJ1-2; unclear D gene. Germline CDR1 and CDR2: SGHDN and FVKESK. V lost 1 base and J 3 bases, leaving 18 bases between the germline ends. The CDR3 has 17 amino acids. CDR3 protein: CASSQGKGYRSDYGYTF. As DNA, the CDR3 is TGTGCCAGCAGCCAAGGAAAGGGTTATAGGTCGGACTATGGCTACACCTTC.